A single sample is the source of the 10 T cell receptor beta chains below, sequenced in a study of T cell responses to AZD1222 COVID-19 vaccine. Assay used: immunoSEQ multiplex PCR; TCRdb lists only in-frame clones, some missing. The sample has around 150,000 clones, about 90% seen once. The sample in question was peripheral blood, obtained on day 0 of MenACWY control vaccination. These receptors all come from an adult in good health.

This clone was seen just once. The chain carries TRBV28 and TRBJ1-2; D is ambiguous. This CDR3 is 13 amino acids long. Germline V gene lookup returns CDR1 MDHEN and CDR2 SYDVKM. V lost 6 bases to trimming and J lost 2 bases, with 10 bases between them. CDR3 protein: CASRVSVNYGYTF. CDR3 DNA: TGTGCCAGCAGAGTTAGTGTAAACTATGGCTACACCTTC.

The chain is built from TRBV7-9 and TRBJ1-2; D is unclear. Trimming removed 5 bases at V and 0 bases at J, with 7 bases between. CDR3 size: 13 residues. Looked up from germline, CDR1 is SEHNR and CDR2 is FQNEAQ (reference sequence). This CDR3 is CASSRTPNYGYTF. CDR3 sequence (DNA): TGTGCCAGCAGCCGAACTCCTAACTATGGCTACACCTTC.

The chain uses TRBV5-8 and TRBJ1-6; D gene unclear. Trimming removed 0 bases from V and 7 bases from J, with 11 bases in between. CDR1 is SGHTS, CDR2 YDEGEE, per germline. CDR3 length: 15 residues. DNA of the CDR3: TGTGCCAGCAGCTTGGACAGAGGGTTCAATTCACCCCTCCACTTT. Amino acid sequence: CASSLDRGFNSPLHF.

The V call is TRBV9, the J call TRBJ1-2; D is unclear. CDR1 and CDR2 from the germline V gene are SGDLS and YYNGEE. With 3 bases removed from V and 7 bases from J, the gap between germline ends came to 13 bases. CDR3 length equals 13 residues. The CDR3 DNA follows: TGTGCCAGCAGCGGCTTCCGGGATCTTGGCTACACCTTC. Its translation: CASSGFRDLGYTF.

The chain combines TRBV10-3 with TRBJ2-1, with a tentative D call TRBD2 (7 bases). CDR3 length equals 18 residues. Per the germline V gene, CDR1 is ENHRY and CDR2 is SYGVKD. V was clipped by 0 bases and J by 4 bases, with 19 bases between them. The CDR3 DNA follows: TGTGCCATCAGTGAGTCTGGAGCGAGTGGGGGGGCTTACAATGAGCAGTTCTTC. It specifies CAISESGASGGAYNEQFF.

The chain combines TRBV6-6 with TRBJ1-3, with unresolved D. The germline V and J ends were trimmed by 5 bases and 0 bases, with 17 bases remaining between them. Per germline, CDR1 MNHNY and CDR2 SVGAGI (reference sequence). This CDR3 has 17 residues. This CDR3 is CASSLQGGRSSGNTIYF. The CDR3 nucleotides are TGTGCCAGCAGTCTTCAAGGCGGCCGGAGCTCTGGAAACACCATATATTTT.

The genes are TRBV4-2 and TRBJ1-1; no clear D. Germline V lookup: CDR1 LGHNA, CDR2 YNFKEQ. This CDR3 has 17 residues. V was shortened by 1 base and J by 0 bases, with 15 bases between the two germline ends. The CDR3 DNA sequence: TGTGCCAGCAGCCAAGGTGCAGTTGTGGATATGAACACTGAAGCTTTCTTT. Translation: CASSQGAVVDMNTEAFF.

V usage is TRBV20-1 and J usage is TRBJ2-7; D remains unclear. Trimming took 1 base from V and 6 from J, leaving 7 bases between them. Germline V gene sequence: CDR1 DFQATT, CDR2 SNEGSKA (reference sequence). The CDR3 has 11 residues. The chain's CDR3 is CSARASAEQYF. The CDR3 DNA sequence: TGCAGTGCTAGAGCCTCGGCCGAGCAGTACTTC.

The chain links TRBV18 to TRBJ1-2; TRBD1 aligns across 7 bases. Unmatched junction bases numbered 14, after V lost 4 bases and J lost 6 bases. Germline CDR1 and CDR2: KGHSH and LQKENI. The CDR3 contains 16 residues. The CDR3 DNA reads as TGTGCCAGCTCACTCTCCGGGACAGATAGGAGTCATGGCTACACCTTC. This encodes CASSLSGTDRSHGYTF.

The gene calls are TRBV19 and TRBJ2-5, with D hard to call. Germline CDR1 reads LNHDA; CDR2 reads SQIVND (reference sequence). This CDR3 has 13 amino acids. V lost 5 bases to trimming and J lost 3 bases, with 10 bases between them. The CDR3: CASSYLVEETQYF. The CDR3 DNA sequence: TGTGCCAGTAGTTATTTGGTGGAAGAGACCCAGTACTTC.